A selection of T cell receptor beta chains follows, all from one sample in a study of breast tumors, draining lymph nodes, adjacent tissues. TCRdb ran MiXCR on the multiplex PCR reads and lists one entry per CDR3 protein. The repertoire holds about 220,000 distinct CDR3 sequences, with less than 45% as singletons. The sequenced material came from axillary lymph node tissue. The receptors stem from a female donor with breast cancer. Some clones in this sample may be carry-over from other donors' samples. Both conserved end residues are part of each CDR3. D genes are given only for firm matches. A clone size is listed for some rows: how often the clone was seen (once, few, many), or a class if it is expanded.

D,size,V,J,length,CDR3,DNA
TRBD1,.,TRBV20-1,TRBJ2-4,12,CSTRDRENIQYF,TGCAGTACCCGGGACAGGGAAAACATTCAGTACTTC
.,.,TRBV10-3,TRBJ1-6,15,CAIRRKAGVSSPLHF,TGTGCCATCAGAAGAAAAGCGGGGGTGAGTTCACCCCTCCACTTT
.,many,TRBV20-1,TRBJ2-1,10,CSARLNEQFF,TGCAGTGCTAGACTTAATGAGCAGTTCTTC
.,many,TRBV9,TRBJ2-2,14,CASSVEWLPGELFF,TGTGCCAGCAGCGTAGAGTGGCTCCCCGGGGAGCTGTTTTTT
.,many,TRBV16,TRBJ2-7,14,CASSQSTVLGEQYF,TGTGCCAGCAGCCAATCCACAGTGCTCGGCGAGCAGTACTTC
.,many,TRBV15,TRBJ1-3,16,CATSRGGTGSGNTIYF,TGTGCCACCAGCAGGGGGGGGACGGGGTCTGGAAACACCATATATTTT
TRBD2,many,TRBV10-3,TRBJ2-7,17,CAISGKTGGRASGEQYF,TGTGCCATCAGTGGAAAAACTGGCGGGAGGGCCTCAGGCGAGCAGTACTTC
TRBD2,.,TRBV7-9,TRBJ2-3,16,CASSLGTSGSWDEQYF,TGTGCCAGCAGCTTAGGGACTAGCGGGAGTTGGGATGAGCAGTATTTT
.,many,TRBV5-6,TRBJ1-5,14,CASSLGGLYQPQHF,TGTGCCAGCAGCTTGGGGGGGTTGTATCAGCCCCAGCATTTT
TRBD1,.,TRBV29-1,TRBJ1-2,15,CSVEKGTGGRYGYTF,TGCAGCGTTGAAAAAGGGACAGGGGGAAGGTATGGCTACACCTTC
TRBD2,many,TRBV20-1,TRBJ2-3,15,CSARETSGVVDTQYF,TGCAGTGCTAGGGAGACTAGCGGGGTTGTAGATACGCAGTATTTT
.,many,TRBV18,TRBJ2-5,12,CASSRKKETQYF,TGTGCCAGCTCACGGAAAAAAGAGACCCAGTACTTC
TRBD1,many,TRBV19,TRBJ1-2,13,CASWDRKNYGYTF,TGTGCCAGTTGGGACAGAAAGAACTATGGCTACACCTTC
TRBD2,many,TRBV7-3,TRBJ2-3,16,CASSPSGSRTTDTQYF,TGTGCCAGCAGCCCTAGCGGGAGCCGAACCACAGATACGCAGTATTTT
.,once,TRBV12-3/TRBV12-4,TRBJ1-4,15,CASRKRPRRNEKLFF,TGTGCCAGCAGGAAGAGACCCAGGAGAAATGAAAAACTGTTTTTT
TRBD2,.,TRBV25-1,TRBJ2-7,19,CASSPDRTSGRESSYEQRF,TGTGCCAGCAGCCCGGATCGGACTAGCGGGAGGGAAAGCTCCTACGAGCAGCGCTTC
TRBD2,many,TRBV19,TRBJ2-1,13,CATLAGAYNEQFF,TGTGCCACCCTAGCGGGAGCCTACAATGAGCAGTTCTTC
.,many,TRBV12-3/TRBV12-4,TRBJ1-4,16,CASSLAGSSTNEKLFF,TGTGCCAGCAGTTTAGCGGGGAGTTCAACTAATGAAAAACTGTTTTTT
.,many,TRBV4-1,TRBJ1-2,14,CASSQSTGGHGYTF,TGCGCCAGCAGCCAATCTACCGGGGGACATGGCTACACCTTC
TRBD1,many,TRBV5-1,TRBJ2-5,14,CASSAGTGQDTQYF,TGCGCCAGCAGCGCCGGGACAGGTCAAGACACCCAGTACTTC
TRBD2,.,TRBV20-1,TRBJ2-5,15,CSAAASGRATRTQYF,TGCAGTGCCGCGGCTAGCGGGAGGGCCACGCGGACCCAGTACTTC
.,.,TRBV6-5,TRBJ2-7,12,CLFSRRYYEQYF,TGTCTATTTAGCCGGAGATACTACGAGCAGTACTTC
TRBD2,.,TRBV7-2,TRBJ2-3,15,CASSRRLAGDNEQYF,TGTGCCAGCAGCCGCCGACTAGCGGGAGACAATGAGCAGTATTTT
.,few,TRBV14,TRBJ1-1,12,CASSPGGGPAFF,TGTGCCAGCAGCCCGGGAGGTGGTCCCGCTTTCTTT
.,many,TRBV4-3,TRBJ1-2,15,CASSQDRGGGYGYTF,TGCGCCAGCAGCCAAGATCGCGGGGGGGGTTATGGCTACACCTTC
.,.,TRBV5-5,TRBJ1-4,8,CASTTTFF,TGTGCCAGCACCACGACGTTTTTT
TRBD1,many,TRBV12-3/TRBV12-4,TRBJ1-5,17,CASSFGKGGFSNQPQHF,TGTGCCAGCAGTTTTGGTAAAGGGGGCTTTAGTAATCAGCCCCAGCATTTT
.,.,TRBV5-8,TRBJ2-2,15,CASRSGTYLTGELFF,TGTGCCAGCAGGTCGGGGACTTACCTGACCGGGGAGCTGTTTTTT
.,.,TRBV19,TRBJ2-3,14,CALELLGGTDTQYF,TGTGCTTTGGAGCTGCTGGGAGGCACAGATACGCAGTATTTT
.,many,TRBV7-3,TRBJ2-5,15,CASSLLATGGETQYF,TGTGCCAGCAGCTTACTAGCGACCGGGGGAGAGACCCAGTACTTC
.,many,TRBV5-1,TRBJ2-3,15,CASSRLGGVTDTQYF,TGCGCCAGCAGCCGCTTAGGAGGGGTTACAGATACGCAGTATTTT
.,many,TRBV3-1,TRBJ2-5,16,CASSQLQGDNGETQYF,TGTGCCAGCAGCCAACTCCAGGGAGACAACGGGGAGACCCAGTACTTC
.,many,TRBV25-1,TRBJ1-6,16,CASSGRVGAYNSPLHF,TGTGCCAGCAGCGGCCGGGTGGGCGCCTATAATTCACCCCTCCACTTT
TRBD1,.,TRBV2,TRBJ1-2,14,CASIGQGAVYGYTF,TGTGCCAGCATCGGACAGGGGGCGGTCTATGGCTACACCTTC
TRBD2,.,TRBV6-2/TRBV6-3,TRBJ2-7,13,CASRGLAGGEQYF,TGTGCCAGCAGGGGACTAGCGGGGGGGGAGCAGTACTTC
.,many,TRBV7-6,TRBJ2-3,14,CASSLAGGRDTQYF,TGTGCCAGCAGCTTAGCGGGGGGGCGGGATACGCAGTATTTT
TRBD1,once,TRBV29-1,TRBJ1-2,12,CSVARDSYGYTF,TGCAGCGTTGCCCGGGACAGCTATGGCTACACCTTC
.,many,TRBV11-3,TRBJ2-7,15,CASSIGDPSYYEQYF,TGTGCCAGCAGCATAGGGGATCCGTCCTACTACGAGCAGTACTTC
.,many,TRBV24-1,TRBJ2-1,15,CATSGRPGAYNEQFF,TGTGCCACCAGCGGGCGGCCGGGAGCCTACAATGAGCAGTTCTTC
TRBD2,.,TRBV7-9,TRBJ2-1,18,CASSLAMETSGSYNEQFF,TGTGCCAGCAGCTTAGCGATGGAAACTAGCGGGAGTTACAATGAGCAGTTCTTC
TRBD1,many,TRBV5-6,TRBJ1-5,16,CASSPRPGQGHQPQHF,TGTGCCAGCAGCCCACGGCCGGGACAGGGTCATCAGCCCCAGCATTTT
.,few,TRBV3-1,TRBJ2-3,15,CASSQESSPTDTQYF,TGTGCCAGCAGCCAAGAATCTTCTCCCACAGATACGCAGTATTTT
.,.,TRBV6-5,TRBJ2-3,14,CASSHRPGGDTQYF,TGTGCCAGCAGTCACCGCCCTGGTGGGGATACGCAGTATTTT
.,many,TRBV2,TRBJ2-7,14,CASREGLPSYEQYF,TGTGCCAGCAGGGAGGGACTCCCCAGCTACGAGCAGTACTTC
.,many,TRBV7-6,TRBJ2-6,15,CASTLTGAGANVLTF,TGTGCCAGCACACTAACGGGGGCTGGGGCCAACGTCCTGACTTTC
.,.,TRBV7-2,TRBJ2-7,20,CASSLTGANTGEVLSHEQYF,TGTGCCAGCAGCTTAACAGGGGCGAACACCGGGGAGGTATTAAGCCACGAGCAGTACTTC
TRBD1,.,TRBV6-1,TRBJ1-2,14,CAASSTGWDYGYTF,TGTGCCGCTTCCTCGACAGGGTGGGACTATGGCTACACCTTC
TRBD2,many,TRBV6-6,TRBJ2-3,16,CASSYSLAGVSDTQYF,TGTGCCAGCAGTTACTCACTAGCGGGAGTTTCAGATACGCAGTATTTT
.,many,TRBV6-5,TRBJ1-6,15,CASTATGPYNSPLHF,TGTGCCAGCACCGCGACAGGTCCCTATAATTCACCCCTCCACTTT
.,.,TRBV7-2,TRBJ2-5,15,CASSPQAAGEETQYF,TGTGCCAGCAGCCCACAGGCCGCTGGCGAAGAGACCCAGTACTTC
.,many,TRBV9,TRBJ2-7,14,CASSPSTSSVGQYF,TGTGCCAGCAGCCCCTCTACTTCTAGCGTTGGGCAGTACTTC
TRBD1,.,TRBV12-5,TRBJ2-4,16,CASGDGTGRLGSIQYF,TGTGCTAGTGGTGATGGGACAGGTAGATTGGGGAGCATTCAGTACTTC